The sequence of this T cell receptor (beta chain) was determined in a study of beta chain features in type 1 diabetes. CD45RO/CCR7/CD25/CD127/CD95/CD27 sorting isolated CD4+ naive, central memory, regulatory and stem cell-like memory cells. Expressed TCRB transcripts were sequenced because the entire RNA isolate underwent reverse transcription. Some clones are missing from TCRdb's copy, which holds only in-frame ones; the method was immunoSEQ multiplex PCR. The table lists 900,000 or so clones, 15% to 20% of them singletons. V was pared by 3 bases and J by 4 bases, with 12 bases between. The CDR3 runs to 15 residues. Germline values: CDR1 MNHNS, CDR2 SASEGT.

The receptor was isolated from a woman younger than 35 in good health. The sequencing input was naive CD4+ T cells from blood. The chain carries TRBV6-1 and TRBJ1-4; a weak D match, TRBD1 (6 bases). CDR3 amino acids: CASSEMGHGNEKLFF. The CDR3 bases are TGTGCCAGCAGTGAGATGGGACACGGTAATGAAAAACTGTTTTTT.